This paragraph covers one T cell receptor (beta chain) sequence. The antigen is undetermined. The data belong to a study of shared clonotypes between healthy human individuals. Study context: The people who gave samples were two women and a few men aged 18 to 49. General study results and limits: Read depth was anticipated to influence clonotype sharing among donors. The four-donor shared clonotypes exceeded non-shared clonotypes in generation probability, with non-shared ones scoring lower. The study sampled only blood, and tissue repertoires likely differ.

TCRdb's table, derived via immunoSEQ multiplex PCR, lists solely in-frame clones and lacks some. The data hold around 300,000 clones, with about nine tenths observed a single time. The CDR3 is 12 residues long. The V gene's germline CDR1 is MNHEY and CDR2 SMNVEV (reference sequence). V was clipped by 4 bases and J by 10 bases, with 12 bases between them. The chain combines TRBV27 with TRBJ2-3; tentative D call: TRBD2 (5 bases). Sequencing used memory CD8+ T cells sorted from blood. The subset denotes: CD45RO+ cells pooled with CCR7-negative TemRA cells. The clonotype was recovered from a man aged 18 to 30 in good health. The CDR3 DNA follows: TGTGCCAGCAGTTCCGGACTGCGGGCGCAGTATTTT. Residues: CASSSGLRAQYF.